These T cell receptor beta chains were read from a single sample in a study of blood T cell repertoires in COVID-19. Only in-frame clones appear in the TCRdb table, and some are missing; sequencing was by immunoSEQ multiplex PCR. There are around 79,000 clones in the sample; approximately 90% occur only once, and around 14% lies in the top ten. Sequencing was done on a sample of peripheral blood. All receptors come from a man aged 65 to 85 with active or convalescent COVID-19. The CDR3 runs from the conserved cysteine through the conserved F or W. A D gene is named only where the DNA matches it firmly. Part of the rows lack a size; the others show once, few, many or a class for expanded clones.

v_call	d_call	j_call	clone_size	cdr3_length	cdr3_aa	cdr3_nt
TRBV19	NA	TRBJ1-6	NA	14	CASSGNRADSPLHF	TGTGCCAGTAGCGGGAACAGGGCGGATTCACCCCTCCACTTT
TRBV30	NA	TRBJ2-1	NA	14	CAWTPGLTYNEQFF	TGTGCCTGGACCCCGGGACTCACCTACAATGAGCAGTTCTTC
TRBV7-2	NA	TRBJ1-3	NA	14	CASSSFFSGNTIYF	TGTGCCAGCAGCTCCTTCTTCTCTGGAAACACCATATATTTT
TRBV7-9	NA	TRBJ1-2	NA	15	CASTSTGKTNYGYTF	TGTGCCAGCACTTCCACAGGGAAAACTAACTATGGCTACACCTTC
TRBV2	TRBD1	TRBJ1-4	NA	16	CASSVLSRTGGEKLFF	TGTGCCAGCAGTGTCCTGAGCCGGACAGGGGGTGAAAAACTGTTTTTT
TRBV7-9	TRBD1	TRBJ1-4	NA	15	CASSLAGQVNEKLFF	TGTGCCAGCAGCTTAGCGGGACAGGTTAATGAAAAACTGTTTTTT
TRBV19	TRBD1	TRBJ1-5	NA	17	CASSTPTGGASNQPQHF	TGTGCCAGTAGTACCCCGACAGGGGGGGCTAGCAATCAGCCCCAGCATTTT
TRBV18	NA	TRBJ1-3	few	13	CASSPAQGNTIYF	TGTGCCAGCTCACCCGCCCAGGGAAACACCATATATTTT
TRBV27	NA	TRBJ2-5	once	14	CASSYLGGQETQYF	TGTGCCAGCAGTTATTTAGGCGGCCAAGAGACCCAGTACTTC
TRBV7-2	NA	TRBJ1-3	NA	14	CASSFGNPGNTIYF	TGTGCCAGCAGCTTCGGGAATCCGGGAAACACCATATATTTT
TRBV11-2	TRBD1	TRBJ2-6	NA	19	CASSRRTGQGGSGANVLTF	TGTGCCAGCAGCCGTCGTACGGGACAGGGAGGCTCTGGGGCCAACGTCCTGACTTTC
TRBV5-1	NA	TRBJ2-5	NA	17	CASSPWGAGGTEETQYF	TGCGCCAGCAGCCCTTGGGGGGCCGGTGGGACAGAAGAGACCCAGTACTTC
TRBV10-2	NA	TRBJ2-1	NA	17	CASRAGRSARSYNEQFF	TGCGCCAGCAGAGCAGGTCGTAGCGCCCGCTCCTACAATGAGCAGTTCTTC
TRBV24-1	NA	TRBJ2-1	NA	14	CATSDFKTGNEQFF	TGTGCCACCAGTGATTTTAAGACGGGCAATGAGCAGTTCTTC
TRBV11-3	NA	TRBJ2-1	NA	15	CASSLGGIPSGEQFF	TGTGCCAGCAGCTTAGGGGGTATTCCGAGCGGTGAGCAGTTCTTC
TRBV24-1	TRBD1	TRBJ1-1	NA	15	CATRGERGRNTEAFF	TGTGCCACCAGAGGAGAGAGGGGGCGGAACACTGAAGCTTTCTTT
TRBV27	TRBD1	TRBJ1-6	once	15	CASSLDRAGRSPLHF	TGTGCCAGCAGCCTCGACAGGGCTGGAAGGTCACCCCTCCACTTT
TRBV15	TRBD1	TRBJ1-2	NA	19	CATSRVLTGTGGQRDGYTF	TGTGCCACCAGCAGAGTCCTTACCGGGACAGGGGGCCAGAGGGATGGCTACACCTTC
TRBV12-3/TRBV12-4	NA	TRBJ2-7	NA	11	CASSSSYEQYF	TGTGCCAGCAGCTCTTCCTACGAGCAGTACTTC
TRBV24-1	TRBD1	TRBJ1-1	NA	13	CATSRAGGTEAFF	TGTGCCACCAGTCGGGCAGGGGGCACTGAAGCTTTCTTT
TRBV25-1	TRBD1	TRBJ1-2	NA	16	CASSEGAATGFRSYTF	TGTGCCAGCAGTGAGGGGGCCGCGACAGGGTTTCGCAGCTACACCTTC
TRBV28	NA	TRBJ1-1	NA	13	CASYREGDTEAFF	TGTGCCAGCTACAGGGAGGGGGACACTGAAGCTTTCTTT
TRBV6-5	NA	TRBJ1-2	NA	13	CASSLDNNYGYTF	TGTGCCAGCAGCCTCGACAATAACTATGGCTACACCTTC
TRBV7-3	NA	TRBJ1-6	NA	14	CASSLQRDNSPLHF	TGTGCCAGCAGCTTACAACGGGATAATTCACCCCTCCACTTT
TRBV3-1/TRBV3-2	TRBD2	TRBJ2-1	NA	13	CATRTSGNNEQFF	TGTGCCACACGGACTAGCGGTAACAATGAGCAGTTCTTC
TRBV10-3	NA	TRBJ1-2	NA	14	CAITEGGQDYGYTF	TGTGCCATCACCGAGGGGGGGCAAGACTATGGCTACACCTTC
TRBV19	NA	TRBJ2-4	NA	17	CASSIGWRAGTKNIQYF	TGTGCCAGTAGTATAGGGTGGAGGGCGGGAACCAAAAACATTCAGTACTTC
TRBV3-1/TRBV3-2	NA	TRBJ1-5	NA	13	CASSLRENQPQHF	TGTGCCAGCAGCCTAAGGGAGAATCAGCCCCAGCATTTT
TRBV9	TRBD2	TRBJ2-1	once	15	CASSVRVAGYNEQFF	TGTGCCAGCAGCGTCAGGGTAGCGGGGTACAATGAGCAGTTCTTC
TRBV28	NA	TRBJ1-4	NA	12	CASMDYNEKLFF	TGTGCCAGCATGGACTATAATGAAAAACTGTTTTTT
TRBV5-1	TRBD1	TRBJ2-7	once	15	CASSPGQALSYEQYF	TGCGCCAGCAGCCCGGGACAGGCCTTATCCTACGAGCAGTACTTC
TRBV7-9	NA	TRBJ2-2	NA	15	CASSLQGPDTGELFF	TGTGCCAGCAGCTTACAGGGTCCCGACACCGGGGAGCTGTTTTTT
TRBV4-3	NA	TRBJ2-7	NA	14	CASSQDRGHYEQYF	TGCGCCAGCAGCCAAGACAGGGGCCACTACGAGCAGTACTTC
TRBV19	TRBD1	TRBJ2-7	NA	18	CASSPGQGEGSGNYEQYF	TGTGCCAGTAGTCCGGGACAGGGGGAGGGTAGCGGGAACTACGAGCAGTACTTC
TRBV2	TRBD2	TRBJ2-3	NA	15	CASSWGGGLTDTQYF	TGTGCCAGCAGCTGGGGGGGAGGGTTAACAGATACGCAGTATTTT
TRBV7-9	TRBD2	TRBJ2-1	NA	14	CASSTWTSGRQQFF	TGTGCCAGCAGCACCTGGACTAGCGGGAGGCAGCAGTTCTTC
TRBV7-7	NA	TRBJ2-1	NA	13	CASSLARSSEQFF	TGTGCTAGCAGCTTGGCTAGATCCAGTGAGCAGTTCTTC
TRBV7-9	TRBD1	TRBJ1-2	NA	14	CASSFGQGAPGYTF	TGTGCCAGCAGCTTCGGACAGGGGGCCCCTGGCTACACCTTC
TRBV7-9	TRBD2	TRBJ2-1	NA	14	CASSLPLAGVSKFF	TGTGCCAGCAGCTTACCACTAGCGGGAGTTTCGAAGTTCTTC
TRBV5-1	TRBD1	TRBJ2-3	NA	13	CASSYGQGDTQYF	TGCGCCAGCAGCTACGGACAGGGTGATACGCAGTATTTT
TRBV7-2	TRBD2	TRBJ2-7	once	15	CASSLGLAGGYEQYF	TGTGCCAGCAGCTTAGGCCTAGCGGGAGGTTATGAGCAGTACTTC
TRBV7-5	NA	TRBJ1-3	NA	16	CARSFRQGSPGNTIYF	TGTGCCAGAAGCTTTCGACAGGGAAGTCCAGGAAACACCATATATTTT
TRBV6-1	NA	TRBJ1-1	few	13	CASSEMSVAEAFF	TGTGCCAGCAGTGAAATGTCAGTTGCTGAAGCTTTCTTT
TRBV6-1	NA	TRBJ1-2	NA	18	CASSEAFGGAINYYGYTF	TGTGCCAGCAGTGAAGCGTTTGGGGGGGCGATTAACTACTATGGCTACACCTTC
TRBV6-1	NA	TRBJ2-7	NA	19	CASSETGLGPRIIPYEQYF	TGTGCCAGCAGTGAAACCGGACTGGGCCCTCGTATAATCCCCTACGAGCAGTACTTC
TRBV27	TRBD2	TRBJ2-1	NA	17	CASSLHETSGRTNEQFF	TGTGCCAGCAGTTTACACGAGACTAGCGGGAGGACCAATGAGCAGTTCTTC
TRBV4-1	TRBD1	TRBJ1-1	NA	17	CASSHGGLRQGDTEAFF	TGCGCCAGCAGCCACGGAGGCCTCCGACAGGGCGACACTGAAGCTTTCTTT
TRBV19	NA	TRBJ1-1	NA	14	CASSRGGSGPEAFF	TGTGCCAGTAGTAGGGGGGGCTCGGGCCCTGAAGCTTTCTTT
TRBV25-1	TRBD1	TRBJ2-5	NA	15	CASSSGTGYQETQYF	TGTGCCAGCAGTTCCGGGACAGGGTACCAAGAGACCCAGTACTTC
TRBV6-4	TRBD2	TRBJ2-1	NA	16	CASSPYSGPSYNEQFF	TGTGCCAGCAGTCCCTATAGCGGGCCCTCCTACAATGAGCAGTTCTTC